This passage covers 28 T cell receptor beta chains from one sample sequenced in a study of blood T cell repertoires in COVID-19. Only in-frame clones appear in the TCRdb table, and some are missing; sequencing was by immunoSEQ multiplex PCR. The table has about 150,000 clones, 80% to 90% seen once. Sequenced: peripheral blood. All receptors derive from a woman in her 70s with acute or convalescent COVID-19.

The chain is built from TRBV28 and TRBJ1-5; unclear D gene. The CDR3 extends over 16 amino acids. The germline gives CDR1 MDHEN, CDR2 SYDVKM. The germline V and J ends were trimmed by 0 bases and 2 bases, with 11 bases remaining between them. The CDR3: CASSLWKGVGNQPQHF. DNA for the CDR3: TGTGCCAGCAGTTTATGGAAGGGAGTAGGCAATCAGCCCCAGCATTTT.

V gene TRBV11-2 combines with J gene TRBJ1-2, with 8 bases aligning to TRBD1. Germline assignment: CDR1 SGHAT and CDR2 FQNNGV. Trimming cost V 4 bases and J 4 bases; bases outside gene matches: 11. This CDR3 region has 16 residues. CDR3 amino acids: CASSSQTGADPYGYTF. CDR3 sequence (DNA): TGTGCCAGCAGCTCTCAGACAGGGGCCGACCCCTATGGCTACACCTTC.

This chain connects TRBV7-8 to TRBJ1-2, with 8 bases matching TRBD1. Germline CDR1 and CDR2: SGHVS and FQNEAQ. V lost 0 bases and J lost 8; bases outside the gene matches: 8. This CDR3 contains 15 residues. The CDR3 region is CASSLAGQGQGGYTF. The CDR3 nucleotides read TGTGCCAGCAGCTTAGCAGGACAGGGTCAGGGGGGCTACACCTTC.

The chain uses TRBV28 and TRBJ2-1, with D possibly matching TRBD1 (6 bases). This CDR3 comprises 15 residues. Germline CDR1 reads MDHEN; CDR2 reads SYDVKM. Trimming pared 6 bases from V and 11 bases from J, leaving 23 bases between. The CDR3 DNA sequence: TGTGCCAGCAGCACTCCCCAGACAAAGGGGGTTAAGCAGTTCTTC. This codes for CASSTPQTKGVKQFF. The full variable domain, its missing parts supplied by reference TRBV28 and TRBJ2-1, is DVKVTQSSRYLVKRTGEKVFLECVQDMDHENMFWYRQDPGLGLRLIYFSYDVKMKEKGDIPEGYSVSREKKERFSLILESASTNQTSMYLCASSTPQTKGVKQFFGPGTRLTVL.

The chain links TRBV5-5 to TRBJ1-1, with 12 nucleotides matching TRBD1. The germline V gene has CDR1 SGHKS and CDR2 YYEKEE (reference sequence). J lost 7 bases, V lost 3 bases, and 13 bases had no gene match. CDR3 length: 17 amino acids. The CDR3 DNA reads as TGTGCCAGCAGCTCGGGGACAGGGGGCCTCTGGATGGGTGAAGCTTTCTTT. Its protein product is CASSSGTGGLWMGEAFF.

V usage is TRBV2 and J usage is TRBJ2-2, with 9 bases aligning to TRBD1. The V and J ends lost 4 bases and 8 bases, in that order; junction bases with no gene match: 2. Germline values: CDR1 SNHLY, CDR2 FYNNEI. CDR3 length equals 13 residues. CDR3 residues: CASSGTGVGELFF. The CDR3 nucleotides are TGTGCCAGCAGTGGGACAGGGGTAGGGGAGCTGTTTTTT.

The rearrangement joins TRBV6-1 to TRBJ1-5; TRBD1 matches at 7 bases. V lost 1 base and J lost 4; bases outside the gene matches: 4. The CDR3 is made up of 15 amino acids. The V gene's germline CDR1 is MNHNS and CDR2 SASEGT. CDR3: CASSEGLQGNQPQHF. Written as DNA, the CDR3 is TGTGCCAGCAGTGAAGGTTTACAGGGGAATCAGCCCCAGCATTTT.

CDR3 DNA sequence: TGTGCCAGCAGCTTTGGTAGCGCCACAGATACGCAGTATTTT. It is translated as CASSFGSATDTQYF. This sequence joins TRBV5-5 and TRBJ2-3; D possibly corresponds to TRBD2 (5 bases). The CDR3 is made up of 14 amino acids. Trimming pared 2 bases from V and 2 bases from J, leaving 9 bases between. Germline assignment: CDR1 SGHKS and CDR2 YYEKEE (reference sequence).

J is TRBJ2-6 and V is TRBV7-2; D might be TRBD2 (5 bases). The CDR3 runs 19 residues. Trimming pared 1 base from V and 0 bases from J, leaving 16 bases between. The germline V gene encodes CDR1 SGHTA and CDR2 FQGNSA. Here the CDR3 reads CASSLVGQSAGSGANVLTF. CDR3 DNA sequence: TGTGCCAGCAGCTTAGTCGGGCAAAGCGCGGGCTCTGGGGCCAACGTCCTGACTTTC. Based on the CDR3 plus reference TRBV7-2 and TRBJ2-6, the full variable domain is GAGVSQSPSNKVTEKGKDVELRCDPISGHTALYWYRQSLGQGLEFLIYFQGNSAPDKSGLPSDRFSAERTGGSVSTLTIQRTQQEDSAVYLCASSLVGQSAGSGANVLTFGAGSRLTVL.

This chain connects TRBV30 to TRBJ2-3; possible D gene TRBD1, 5 bases. Germline CDR1 is GTSNPN and CDR2 is SVGIG (reference sequence). Trimming removed 0 bases at V and 0 bases at J, with 13 bases between. This CDR3 spans 16 amino acids. The CDR3 DNA sequence: TGTGCCTGGAGTGTGGGGCAGTTTACTAGCACAGATACGCAGTATTTT. Protein: CAWSVGQFTSTDTQYF.

This rearrangement joins TRBV5-1 to TRBJ1-2; a possible D gene is TRBD1 (5 bases). From germline, CDR1 is SGHRS and CDR2 YFSETQ. Deletions cut 0 bases from V and 3 bases from J, with 18 bases between. The CDR3 has 17 amino acids. The CDR3 nucleotides are TGCGCCAGCAGCTTGGAACGTGGTTTCGCCAGGGACTATGGCTACACCTTC. This gives the protein CASSLERGFARDYGYTF.

The rearrangement joins TRBV7-8 to TRBJ2-3; D is unresolved. The germline gives CDR1 SGHVS, CDR2 FQNEAQ. Trimming took off 3 bases at V and 5 bases at J, with 6 bases between the two ends. The CDR3 extends over 12 amino acids. DNA of the CDR3: TGTGCCAGCAGCTTCGTTAGAGATACGCAGTATTTT. Translated, it gives CASSFVRDTQYF.

This sequence joins TRBV19 and TRBJ1-2; 10 bases align to TRBD1. Looked up from germline, CDR1 is LNHDA and CDR2 is SQIVND (reference sequence). V dropped 4 bases and J dropped 5; count of bases not matched to a gene: 7. The CDR3 sequence is 15 residues long. CDR3 bases: TGTGCCAGTAGTACAAAGACAGGGGGCGTGTATGGCTACACCTTC. Protein: CASSTKTGGVYGYTF.

The chain combines TRBV6-5 with TRBJ2-1, with D possibly being TRBD2 (5 bases). Germline V gene lookup returns CDR1 MNHEY and CDR2 SVGAGI. The CDR3 extends over 14 amino acids. V was pared by 8 bases and J by 9 bases, with 20 bases between. DNA for the CDR3: TGTGCCAGCCTTGATTTGAGGGCAGTTGGTGAGCAGTTCTTC. Amino acids: CASLDLRAVGEQFF.

The rearrangement joins TRBV28 to TRBJ2-7; D is possibly TRBD2 (6 bases). This CDR3 is 13 amino acids long. V was clipped by 6 bases and J by 0 bases, with 9 bases between them. Per germline, CDR1 MDHEN and CDR2 SYDVKM. For the CDR3, the DNA is TGTGCCAGCAGCCGGAGGGCCTCCTACGAGCAGTACGTC. Translated, it gives CASSRRASYEQYV.

The genes are TRBV28 and TRBJ1-5; D may be TRBD1 (6 bases). V was clipped by 5 bases and J by 9 bases, with 20 bases between them. CDR1 MDHEN and CDR2 SYDVKM come from the germline V gene. The CDR3 totals 15 residues. CDR3 amino acids: CASSQGTAEERPQHF. CDR3 bases: TGTGCCAGCAGTCAGGGGACGGCCGAGGAGCGGCCCCAGCATTTT.

This clone was found a few times. J is TRBJ1-1 and V is TRBV7-8; TRBD1 agrees at 9 bases. Germline assignment: CDR1 SGHVS and CDR2 FQNEAQ. Trimming cost V 6 bases and J 1 base; bases outside gene matches: 9. The CDR3 consists of 16 residues. CDR3 nucleotide sequence: TGTGCCAGCAGGTTAAGGGACAGGGTCTCGAACACTGAAGCTTTCTTT. Residues: CASRLRDRVSNTEAFF.

The rearrangement links TRBV29-1 to TRBJ2-3; 12 bases agree with TRBD2. V trimming: 6 bases; J trimming: 6 bases; junction bases outside the gene matches: 4. This CDR3 spans 13 amino acids. Germline V gene lookup returns CDR1 SQVTM and CDR2 ANQGSEA. CDR3 nucleotide sequence: TGCAGCGTACTAGCGGGGGGCCCGGATACGCAGTATTTT. It encodes CSVLAGGPDTQYF.

This clone came up a few times. The chain has TRBV5-5 and TRBJ1-6; no firm D call. V gave up 4 bases and J gave up 5 bases, with 10 bases separating them. The CDR3 has 14 amino acids. CDR1 and CDR2 (germline): SGHKS, YYEKEE (reference sequence). The chain's CDR3 is CASSIRTDNSPLHF. In DNA form, the CDR3 reads TGTGCCAGCAGCATCAGGACTGATAATTCACCCCTCCACTTT. Complete variable domain (other parts from reference TRBV5-5 and TRBJ1-6): DAGVTQSPTHLIKTRGQQVTLRCSPISGHKSVSWYQQVLGQGPQFIFQYYEKEERGRGNFPDRFSARQFPNYSSELNVNALLLGDSALYLCASSIRTDNSPLHFGNGTRLTVT.

Points on this clone: One junction end disagrees with the germline gene, perhaps due to a read error. The CDR3 sequence: CASSQSLNRAHAF. In DNA form, the CDR3 reads TGTGCCAGCAGTCAAAGCCTCAACAGGGCTCATGCGTTC. The chain uses TRBV12-3 or TRBV12-4 and TRBJ1-2, with a tentative D call TRBD1 (6 bases). CDR3 size: 13 residues.

This clone was observed a single time. V and J are TRBV12-3 or TRBV12-4 and TRBJ2-7; a weak D match, TRBD2 (7 bases). V was pared by 8 bases and J by 3 bases, with 11 bases between. This CDR3 is built from 12 residues. DNA of the CDR3: TGTGCCAGCGGGGGGGCCTTCTACGAGCAGTACTTC. This translates into CASGGAFYEQYF.

This rearrangement joins TRBV4-1 to TRBJ2-5, with TRBD2 matching over 13 bases. The CDR3 contains 18 residues. Trimming at V came to 0 bases and at J to 5 bases, leaving 9 bases not matched to a gene. Germline CDR1 reads MGHRA; CDR2 reads YSYEKL. The chain's CDR3 is CASSQDATSGGARETQYF. The CDR3 DNA reads as TGCGCCAGCAGCCAAGATGCCACTAGCGGGGGGGCACGGGAGACCCAGTACTTC.

The chain uses TRBV5-4 and TRBJ2-7, with TRBD1 as a possible D gene (6 bases). The germline V gene has CDR1 SGHNT and CDR2 YYREEE (reference sequence). The V end lost 4 bases, the J end lost 5 bases, and 22 bases lay between the germline ends. The CDR3 sequence is 16 residues long. This CDR3 is CASSPEQSYRDNEQYF. The CDR3, as DNA: TGTGCCAGCAGCCCCGAACAGTCCTACAGGGATAACGAGCAGTACTTC. Full variable domain (rest looked up from reference TRBV5-4 and TRBJ2-7): ETGVTQSPTHLIKTRGQQVTLRCSSQSGHNTVSWYQQALGQGPQFIFQYYREEENGRGNFPPRFSGLQFPNYSSELNVNALELDDSALYLCASSPEQSYRDNEQYFGPGTRLTVT.

This clone was counted a single time. The gene calls are TRBV11-2 and TRBJ1-2; D not resolved. The CDR3 runs to 17 residues. The V end lost 0 bases, the J end lost 7 bases, and 21 bases lay between the germline ends. The germline gives CDR1 SGHAT, CDR2 FQNNGV. Written as DNA, the CDR3 is TGTGCCAGCAGCTTAGATTTCCCATTTTCCCCCGCGGGTGGCTACACCTTC. It codes for CASSLDFPFSPAGGYTF.

This rearrangement joins TRBV2 to TRBJ1-1; the D is unclear. Per germline, CDR1 SNHLY and CDR2 FYNNEI. The CDR3 has 14 residues. V was cut by 6 bases and J by 0 bases, with 11 bases left in between. The CDR3 is CASRAEVMNTEAFF. For the CDR3, the DNA is TGTGCCAGCAGAGCGGAGGTTATGAACACTGAAGCTTTCTTT.

The rearrangement links TRBV7-9 to TRBJ1-5, with D unclear. V was pared by 2 bases and J by 2 bases, with 13 bases between. The length of the CDR3 is 16 residues. Germline V gene sequence: CDR1 SEHNR, CDR2 FQNEAQ (reference sequence). The CDR3 region has the DNA TGTGCCAGCAGCTTATGGGTGGGAGAGGGCAATCAGCCCCAGCATTTT. Amino acids: CASSLWVGEGNQPQHF.

The CDR3 DNA reads TGTGCCAGCAGCGTAGAAGCGAGCACAGATACGCAGTATTTT. Its translation is CASSVEASTDTQYF. This chain links TRBV9 with TRBJ2-3; D gene ambiguous. V lost 0 bases and J 0 bases, leaving 5 bases between the germline ends. The CDR3 runs 14 residues. Germline V gene data show CDR1 as SGDLS and CDR2 as YYNGEE.

V and J are TRBV3-1 (or the pseudogene TRBV3-2) and TRBJ2-7, with 8 bases matching TRBD1. The CDR3 is 13 amino acids. Germline trimming cut 2 bases from V and 6 bases from J; bases unmatched to any gene: 3. The V gene's germline CDR1 is LGHDT and CDR2 YNNKEL (reference sequence). The CDR3 bases are TGTGCCAGCAGCCAACAGGGGGCGGGCGAGCAGTACTTC. Amino acids: CASSQQGAGEQYF.